A selection of T cell receptor beta chains follows, all from one sample in a study of beta chain features in type 1 diabetes. TCRdb's table, derived via immunoSEQ multiplex PCR, lists solely in-frame clones and lacks some. This sample yields 130,000 or so clones, of which approximately 10% are seen a single time; 0.6% to 0.9% belongs to the top ten. Sequencing used central memory CD4+ T cells from blood. These receptors were obtained from a man aged 25-45 years with type 1 diabetes. CDR3s include the opening cysteine and the closing phenylalanine or tryptophan. D genes are given only for firm matches. Where a row states a size, it is once, few, many or the class of an expanded clone; other rows omit it.

v_call	clone_size	j_call	d_call	cdr3_aa	cdr3_nt
TRBV11-2	few	TRBJ2-7	NA	CASSLGRSLSYEQYF	TGTGCCAGCAGCTTAGGTCGTAGCCTTTCCTACGAGCAGTACTTC
TRBV27	NA	TRBJ1-5	TRBD1	CASSVTGGRNQPQHF	TGTGCCAGCAGTGTGACAGGGGGGAGGAATCAGCCCCAGCATTTT
TRBV5-1	few	TRBJ1-1	NA	CASSPQGTGTEAFF	TGCGCCAGCAGCCCACAGGGTACCGGCACTGAAGCTTTCTTT
TRBV2	few	TRBJ1-1	NA	CASRQGMNTEAFF	TGTGCCAGCAGGCAGGGTATGAACACTGAAGCTTTCTTT
TRBV7-6	few	TRBJ1-1	NA	CASSNRAGAAEAFF	TGTGCCAGCAGCAATAGGGCAGGGGCGGCTGAAGCTTTCTTT
TRBV11-3	few	TRBJ2-1	NA	CASSNSYNEQFF	TGTGCCAGCAGCAACAGTTACAATGAGCAGTTCTTC
TRBV19	NA	TRBJ1-1	NA	CASSMYGNTEAFF	TGTGCCAGTAGTATGTACGGGAACACTGAAGCTTTCTTT
TRBV6-6	NA	TRBJ1-5	NA	CASSTTGMGQPQHF	TGTGCCAGCAGTACCACAGGGATGGGTCAGCCCCAGCATTTT
TRBV7-9	few	TRBJ2-5	NA	CASSLPGQTQYF	TGTGCCAGCAGCTTGCCGGGTCAGACCCAGTACTTC
TRBV20-1	few	TRBJ2-1	NA	CSADRYNEQFF	TGCAGTGCCGACAGATACAATGAGCAGTTCTTC
TRBV6-6	once	TRBJ1-6	NA	CASSSVRGNSPLHF	TGTGCCAGCAGTTCAGTCCGGGGTAATTCACCCCTCCACTTT
TRBV18	NA	TRBJ1-4	TRBD1	CASSPTGYEKLFF	TGTGCCAGCTCACCGACAGGGTATGAAAAACTGTTTTTT
TRBV18	few	TRBJ2-7	NA	CASSPREGSYEQYF	TGTGCCAGCTCACCAAGAGAGGGTTCCTACGAGCAGTACTTC
TRBV30	few	TRBJ2-7	TRBD2	CAWTGGHLTYEQYF	TGTGCCTGGACGGGGGGGCACCTCACCTACGAGCAGTACTTC
TRBV6-5	NA	TRBJ1-5	NA	CASSTQGNQPQHF	TGTGCCAGCAGTACCCAGGGAAATCAGCCCCAGCATTTT
TRBV2	few	TRBJ2-7	NA	CAAGRGSYEQYF	TGTGCCGCCGGACGGGGGTCCTACGAGCAGTACTTC
TRBV19	NA	TRBJ1-6	NA	CASSGYRSSPLHF	TGTGCCAGTAGCGGTTATAGGAGTTCACCCCTCCACTTT
TRBV30	NA	TRBJ2-1	NA	CAWSVGPGSGLKFF	NA
TRBV19	NA	TRBJ1-2	NA	CASSKDINYGYTF	TGTGCCAGTTCTAAGGACATAAACTATGGCTACACCTTC
TRBV2	many	TRBJ2-7	NA	CASRQSGEQYF	TGTGCCAGCAGGCAAAGCGGCGAGCAGTACTTC
TRBV4-2	few	TRBJ1-2	NA	CASSQAEGGYGYTF	TGTGCCAGCAGCCAGGCCGAAGGCGGCTATGGCTACACCTTC
TRBV4-3	few	TRBJ1-3	NA	CASSHEGFGNTIYF	TGCGCCAGCAGCCACGAGGGATTTGGAAACACCATATATTTT
TRBV5-1	NA	TRBJ1-6	NA	CASSLGQVNNSPLHF	TGCGCCAGCAGCTTGGGACAGGTGAATAATTCACCCCTCCACTTT
TRBV7-2	few	TRBJ2-4	TRBD1	CASSSRTGLSHIQYF	TGTGCCAGCAGCTCCCGGACAGGGTTAAGTCACATTCAGTACTTC
TRBV4-1	few	TRBJ2-7	NA	CASSQTGAQQYF	TGCGCCAGCAGCCAGACGGGTGCACAGCAGTACTTC
TRBV6-5	few	TRBJ1-4	NA	CASSSPTGEKLFF	TGTGCCAGCAGTTCCCCGACGGGAGAAAAACTGTTTTTT